Below, one T cell receptor (beta chain) is given with its context. Its antigen is not known. The method was immunoSEQ multiplex PCR; TCRdb's version includes in-frame clones alone and lacks a portion of them. The top ten clones hold around 0.47% of a sample with some 1,100,000 clones, 70% to 80% of them seen once. Trimming took 0 bases from V and 3 from J, leaving 13 bases between them. The CDR3 is 15 amino acids. Germline assignment: CDR1 SGDLS and CDR2 YYNGEE. The data belong to a study of shared clonotypes between healthy human individuals. Regarding the study as a whole: Some clonotypes were shared by all four sorted-subset donors, while others were not shared. The non-shared ones had lower generation probabilities than the shared ones.

The TCR was taken from a man aged 18 to 30 in good health. Some clones in this sample may be carry-over from other donors' samples. The specimen sequenced was memory CD4+ T cells from PBMCs. Regarding subset: CD45RA-negative fraction. This rearrangement joins TRBV9 to TRBJ2-7; D is unresolved. This CDR3 reads CASSVGGTLDYEQYF. CDR3 bases: TGTGCCAGCAGCGTAGGAGGTACCTTAGACTACGAGCAGTACTTC.